Shown below are 6 T cell receptor beta chains from a single sample sequenced in a study of shared clonotypes between healthy human individuals. Clones were sequenced by immunoSEQ multiplex PCR, and TCRdb holds only the in-frame ones, with some missing. The sample has some 1.4 million clones; approximately 97% are singletons. Material: naive CD4+ T cells sorted from blood. Subset meaning: CD45RA+ positively selected. These receptor sequences come from a man between 25 and 39 years old in good health.

This chain connects TRBV6-5 to TRBJ2-2, with no clear D. The CDR3 runs 16 residues. Between the trimmed V and J ends, which lost 2 bases and 0 bases, there was a span of 10 bases. Germline V gene lookup returns CDR1 MNHEY and CDR2 SVGAGI. Written as DNA, the CDR3 is TGTGCCAGCAGTTACAAGGGTAGGGCGAACACCGGGGAGCTGTTTTTT. It is translated as CASSYKGRANTGELFF.

The rearrangement joins TRBV9 to TRBJ2-1, with TRBD2 matching over 9 bases. The CDR3 is 14 amino acids. Germline V gene data show CDR1 as SGDLS and CDR2 as YYNGEE. Unmatched junction bases numbered 7, after V lost 3 bases and J lost 9 bases. This CDR3 reads CASSATSGRAEQFF. CDR3 nucleotides: TGTGCCAGCAGCGCGACTAGCGGCCGAGCTGAGCAGTTCTTC.

This clone was counted once. The chain is built from TRBV5-1 and TRBJ2-3; the D is unclear. Trimming took 0 bases from V and 4 from J, leaving 6 bases between them. The CDR3 loop spans 13 amino acids. Germline CDR1 reads SGHRS; CDR2 reads YFSETQ. This CDR3 is CASSLAFSDTQYF. The CDR3 bases are TGCGCCAGCAGCTTGGCGTTTTCAGATACGCAGTATTTT.

The rearrangement uses TRBV25-1 and TRBJ1-3, with D possibly being TRBD1 (5 bases). The CDR3 totals 13 residues. Germline V CDR1 and CDR2: MGHDK, SYGVNS. The V gene lost 6 bases and the J gene lost 4 bases, with 10 bases spanning the gap. This chain's CDR3 is CASRGVKGNTIYF. DNA of the CDR3: TGTGCCAGCAGGGGGGTGAAAGGAAACACCATATATTTT.

This clone was observed a single time. CDR3: CASSLIDTLSNQPQHF. CDR3 DNA sequence: TGTGCCAGCAGTTTAATAGACACTCTTAGCAATCAGCCCCAGCATTTT. The chain links TRBV28 to TRBJ1-5, with D unclear. The CDR3 totals 16 residues. The V end lost 2 bases, the J end lost 0 bases, and 11 bases lay between the germline ends. The germline V gene has CDR1 MDHEN and CDR2 SYDVKM.

The rearrangement uses TRBV6-1 and TRBJ2-7; D unresolved. The CDR3 loop spans 13 amino acids. Germline V gene data show CDR1 as MNHNS and CDR2 as SASEGT. Trimming removed 2 bases at V and 6 bases at J, with 11 bases between. The CDR3 DNA reads TGTGCCAGCAGTGAATATCAGGCGAGCGAGCAGTACTTC. Translated, it gives CASSEYQASEQYF.